The next 2 T cell receptor beta chains were all read from a single sample in a study of T cell responses to AZD1222 COVID-19 vaccine. Sequencing was performed with immunoSEQ multiplex PCR; in TCRdb, only in-frame clones are kept and a portion is missing. The repertoire consists of around 160,000 clones, with 90% to 95% occurring once and the leading ten covering 1% to 1.5%. The material was peripheral blood, obtained 28 days after the second AZD1222 dose. The receptors derive from an adult who received the AZD1222 COVID-19 vaccine.

J is TRBJ2-5 and V is TRBV7-8, with unresolved D. This CDR3 is 12 amino acids long. Germline V gives CDR1 SGHVS, CDR2 FQNEAQ. Trimming left V 5 bases short and J 2 bases short, with 6 bases between. Here the CDR3 reads CASSPRQETQYF. The CDR3, as DNA: TGTGCCAGCAGCCCGCGTCAAGAGACCCAGTACTTC.

The rearrangement joins TRBV29-1 to TRBJ1-1, with D perhaps matching TRBD1 (5 bases). Germline V lookup: CDR1 SQVTM, CDR2 ANQGSEA. CDR3 size: 14 residues. The V and J ends lost 7 bases and 0 bases respectively, with 15 bases between them. The CDR3, as DNA: TGCAGCGCTATTCCGGGACCCTTGAACACTGAAGCTTTCTTT. Protein product: CSAIPGPLNTEAFF.